The 7 T cell receptor beta chains below come from one sample, sequenced in a study of shared clonotypes between healthy human individuals. Produced via immunoSEQ multiplex PCR; TCRdb's table is partial and in-frame only. The sample lists about 1.5 million clones, roughly 97% seen once, with 1.2% in the top ten. Sequencing was carried out using naive CD4+ T cells sorted from blood. Subset noted: CD45RA+ positively selected. The receptors shown here come from a man aged 25-45 years in good health.

The rearrangement links TRBV10-1 to TRBJ2-5; no definite D call. Trimming left V 6 bases short and J 5 bases short, with 10 bases between. This CDR3 has 12 amino acids. Germline V lookup: CDR1 WNHNN, CDR2 SYGVQD (reference sequence). The CDR3, as DNA: TGCGCCAGCAGCTCGACTGACGAGACCCAGTACTTC. Translating it yields CASSSTDETQYF.

The rearrangement links TRBV14 to TRBJ2-5; 14 nucleotides line up with TRBD2. Per the germline V gene, CDR1 is SGHDN and CDR2 is FVKESK. This CDR3 has 17 residues. The junction had 6 bases not matched to a gene; V was cut back by 0 bases and J by 6 bases. CDR3 sequence reads: CASSQDPGLAGVKTQYF. The CDR3 nucleotides are TGTGCCAGCAGCCAAGACCCGGGACTAGCGGGAGTAAAGACCCAGTACTTC. The full variable domain, completed using reference TRBV14 and TRBJ2-5, is EAGVTQFPSHSVIEKGQTVTLRCDPISGHDNLYWYRRVMGKEIKFLLHFVKESKQDESGMPNNRFLAERTGGTYSTLKVQPAELEDSGVYFCASSQDPGLAGVKTQYFGPGTRLLVL.

The chain links TRBV5-1 to TRBJ1-5; 7 nucleotides agree with TRBD1. This CDR3 has 14 residues. Germline loops: CDR1 SGHRS, CDR2 YFSETQ. The ends lost 2 bases at V and 6 bases at J; junction bases unmatched: 5. The CDR3 DNA follows: TGCGCCAGCAGCTTAGAGACAGGGAGTCAGCCCCAGCATTTT. This encodes CASSLETGSQPQHF.

V usage is TRBV6-1 and J usage is TRBJ1-2, with a weak D call TRBD1 (5 bases). This CDR3 comprises 18 residues. Germline V lookup: CDR1 MNHNS, CDR2 SASEGT. The V gene lost 1 base and the J gene lost 1 base, with 19 bases spanning the gap. The CDR3 bases are TGTGCCAGCAGTGAAGAGGGACGGGAGGTATTTTTTAACTATGGCTACACCTTC. Translated, it gives CASSEEGREVFFNYGYTF.

The chain combines TRBV19 with TRBJ2-5; tentatively, D is TRBD2 (6 bases). CDR1 and CDR2 (germline): LNHDA, SQIVND (reference sequence). Between the trimmed V and J ends, which lost 8 bases and 7 bases, there was a span of 23 bases. There are 15 residues in the CDR3. The CDR3 loop reads CASSTGGQGKGTQYF. The CDR3 bases are TGTGCCAGTTCGACCGGAGGGCAGGGTAAGGGGACCCAGTACTTC.

In its sample, this clone was seen a few times. This chain joins TRBV12-1 and TRBJ2-3; the D call in the table, TRBD2, was not verified against the DNA. TRBV12-1 corresponds to a pseudogene. The CDR3 totals 18 residues. CDR3 sequence reads: CASSFVRGLAGSTDTQYF. The DNA of the CDR3 is TGTGCCAGCAGCTTTGTCAGGGGACTAGCGGGAAGCACAGATACGCAGTATTTT.

This clone was picked up one time. Other DNA variants within this sample encode the same CDR3. This CDR3 is CASSSGQGADTQYF. The CDR3 region has the DNA TGTGCCAGCAGCTCAGGACAGGGGGCAGATACGCAGTATTTT. The rearrangement joins TRBV5-4 to TRBJ2-3, with 10 positions matching TRBD1. The CDR3 is 14 residues long. Germline trimming cut 3 bases from V and 4 bases from J; bases unmatched to any gene: 2. The germline V gene encodes CDR1 SGHNT and CDR2 YYREEE (reference sequence). The full variable domain, with the rest looked up from reference TRBV5-4 and TRBJ2-3, is ETGVTQSPTHLIKTRGQQVTLRCSSQSGHNTVSWYQQALGQGPQFIFQYYREEENGRGNFPPRFSGLQFPNYSSELNVNALELDDSALYLCASSSGQGADTQYFGPGTRLTVL.